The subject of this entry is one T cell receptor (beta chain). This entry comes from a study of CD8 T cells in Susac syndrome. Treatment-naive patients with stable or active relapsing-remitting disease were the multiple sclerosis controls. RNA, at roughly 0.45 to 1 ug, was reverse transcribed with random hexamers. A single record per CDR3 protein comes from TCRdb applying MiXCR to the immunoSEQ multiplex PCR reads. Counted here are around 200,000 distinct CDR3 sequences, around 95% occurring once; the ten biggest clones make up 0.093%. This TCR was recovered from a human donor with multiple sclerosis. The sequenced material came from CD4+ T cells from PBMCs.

The CDR3 loop is CASSPKGSFSYNEQFF. The CDR3 DNA reads as TGTGCCAGCAGCCCCAAGGGCTCCTTCTCCTACAATGAGCAGTTCTTC. This chain joins TRBV11-2 and TRBJ2-1, with D uncertain. CDR1 is SGHAT, CDR2 FQNNGV, per germline. The CDR3 consists of 16 residues. The germline V and J ends were trimmed by 5 bases and 0 bases, with 14 bases remaining between them.